Shown below are 28 T cell receptor beta chains from a single sample sequenced in a study of cytomegalovirus exposure and HLA in healthy donors. The PCR used 60 Vbeta and 13 Jbeta primers. Generated by immunoSEQ multiplex PCR, the TCRdb table keeps only in-frame clones and is missing some. The sample contains fewer than 250,000 clones, around 90% of which appear only once. Specimen: PBMCs. The source of these receptors is a woman between 18 and 29 years old in good health and CMV-seronegative.

This chain connects TRBV28 to TRBJ1-2; D possibly corresponds to TRBD1 (6 bases). Germline V gene data show CDR1 as MDHEN and CDR2 as SYDVKM. The CDR3 spans 14 residues. The germline V and J ends were trimmed by 6 bases and 4 bases, with 15 bases remaining between them. The CDR3 sequence is CASSPGVGAYGYTF. As DNA, the CDR3 is TGTGCCAGCAGCCCAGGGGTAGGGGCCTATGGCTACACCTTC.

CDR3 in DNA: TGTGCCAGCAGTGACTCGTGGACAGCCTACGAGCAGTACTTC. It encodes CASSDSWTAYEQYF. This chain uses TRBV6-4 with TRBJ2-7; maybe TRBD1 (6 bases). V was pared by 0 bases and J by 2 bases, with 8 bases between. The CDR3 length is 14 residues. Germline V CDR1 and CDR2: MRHNA, SNTAGT.

The genes are TRBV29-1 and TRBJ1-5, with D possibly TRBD1 on 6 matching bases. This CDR3 is 13 amino acids long. CDR1 and CDR2 from the germline V gene are SQVTM and ANQGSEA. V was shortened by 6 bases and J by 3 bases, with 12 bases between the two germline ends. CDR3 nucleotide sequence: TGCAGCGTAGGGGACATACCCAATCAGCCCCAGCATTTT. Protein: CSVGDIPNQPQHF.

CDR3 residues: CASSQDEAGTYEQYF. CDR3 in DNA: TGCGCCAGCAGCCAAGATGAGGCAGGGACCTACGAGCAGTACTTC. The chain employs TRBV4-1 and TRBJ2-7; the D gene is possibly TRBD1 (5 bases). The germline V gene has CDR1 MGHRA and CDR2 YSYEKL. The CDR3 consists of 15 residues. V gave up 0 bases and J gave up 2 bases, with 11 bases separating them.

V is TRBV10-3 and J is TRBJ2-7; 7 bases agree with TRBD1. Germline V gene lookup returns CDR1 ENHRY and CDR2 SYGVKD. The CDR3 extends over 14 amino acids. Germline trimming cut 6 bases from V and 5 bases from J; bases unmatched to any gene: 10. The CDR3 here is CAIRKTGSWDEQYF. CDR3 in DNA: TGTGCCATCAGGAAGACAGGGAGTTGGGACGAGCAGTACTTC.

This chain connects TRBV5-5 to TRBJ2-1, with a possible D match to TRBD2 (6 bases). The CDR3 length is 12 residues. Germline lookup yields CDR1 SGHKS and CDR2 YYEKEE (reference sequence). V lost 1 base and J 12 bases, leaving 11 bases between the germline ends. The CDR3 region has the DNA TGTGCCAGCAGCTTGACGGTGGAGGGGCAGTTCTTC. Translated, it gives CASSLTVEGQFF.

The genes are TRBV6-5 and TRBJ2-2; maybe TRBD1 (5 bases). This CDR3 spans 14 amino acids. The germline V gene has CDR1 MNHEY and CDR2 SVGAGI. Trimming cost V 6 bases and J 1 base, with 9 bases left between them. The DNA of the CDR3 is TGTGCCAGCAGAACACAGGAGAACACCGGGGAGCTGTTTTTT. This sequence encodes CASRTQENTGELFF.

This chain connects TRBV6-4 to TRBJ2-2, with 8 bases identical to TRBD2. The V gene end was trimmed by 5 bases and the J gene end by 6 bases; junction bases not matched to a gene: 2. Germline loops: CDR1 MRHNA, CDR2 SNTAGT. The CDR3 sequence is 13 residues long. As DNA, the CDR3 is TGTGCCAGCAGTCTGGGACTAGCCGGGGAGCTGTTTTTT. This translates into CASSLGLAGELFF.

This sequence joins TRBV1 and TRBJ1-1. TRBV1 constitutes a pseudogene. This CDR3 region has 15 residues. This CDR3 is CTSRPRGTGDTEAFF. The CDR3, as DNA: TGCACCAGCAGGCCTCGGGGGACTGGGGACACTGAAGCTTTCTTT.

The J gene is TRBJ1-2, the V gene TRBV5-1; no clear D. Trimming removed 4 bases at V and 4 bases at J, with 20 bases between. The germline CDR1 and CDR2 sequences are SGHRS and YFSETQ. The CDR3 has 16 amino acids. The CDR3 DNA is TGCGCCAGCAGCCCCACGGAGGGCCCCGATCTCTATGGCTACACCTTC. This sequence encodes CASSPTEGPDLYGYTF.

This clone was detected once. This chain uses TRBV7-9 with TRBJ2-4, with 8 bases lining up with TRBD2. This CDR3 has 16 amino acids. CDR1 is SEHNR and CDR2 is FQNEAQ in the germline V gene (reference sequence). Trimming cost V 1 base and J 2 bases; bases outside gene matches: 4. The CDR3 is CASSLGAGDPKNIQYF. The CDR3 nucleotides read TGTGCCAGCAGCTTAGGAGCGGGAGACCCCAAAAACATTCAGTACTTC.

The V gene is TRBV6-1, the J gene TRBJ1-2; D possibly corresponds to TRBD1 (5 bases). V gave up 5 bases and J gave up 8 bases, with 12 bases separating them. CDR1 is MNHNS and CDR2 is SASEGT in the germline V gene. CDR3 size: 12 residues. The CDR3 sequence is CASSSGGFGYTF. As DNA, the CDR3 is TGTGCCAGCAGTTCGGGGGGATTCGGCTACACCTTC.

The J gene is TRBJ1-6, the V gene TRBV2; possible D gene TRBD1, 6 bases. Germline loops: CDR1 SNHLY, CDR2 FYNNEI. This CDR3 has 15 residues. Trimming removed 2 bases from V and 10 bases from J, with 15 bases in between. CDR3 amino acids: CASSEQVRGGSPLHF. CDR3 bases: TGTGCCAGCAGTGAACAGGTCAGGGGTGGATCACCCCTCCACTTT.

The chain joins TRBV28 to TRBJ2-7; no clear D. Germline CDR1 and CDR2: MDHEN and SYDVKM. There are 15 residues in the CDR3. V lost 2 bases and J lost 0, with 11 bases in between. Written as DNA, the CDR3 is TGTGCCAGCAGTTTAACGCCGACATTCTCCTACGAGCAGTACTTC. The encoded protein is CASSLTPTFSYEQYF.

There are a few counts of this clone. This sequence joins TRBV6-6 and TRBJ2-1; TRBD2 matches 9 bases. Germline CDR1 is MNHNY and CDR2 is SVGAGI (reference sequence). There are 16 residues in the CDR3. V lost 6 bases and J lost 8; bases outside the gene matches: 14. The chain's CDR3 is CASSQPGTSNFDEQFF. CDR3 nucleotides: TGTGCCAGCAGCCAGCCCGGGACTAGCAACTTCGATGAGCAGTTCTTC.

The chain uses TRBV6-5 and TRBJ2-7; TRBD1 matches 8 bases. The CDR3 consists of 15 residues. Trimming at V came to 6 bases and at J to 1 base, leaving 8 bases not matched to a gene. CDR1 is MNHEY and CDR2 is SVGAGI in the germline V gene. The CDR3 spells CASSHGQGRSYEQYF. The CDR3 nucleotides read TGTGCCAGCAGCCACGGACAGGGTAGGTCCTACGAGCAGTACTTC.

A single count supports this clone. The chain joins TRBV4-2 to TRBJ1-1; TRBD1 matches at 7 bases. CDR1 and CDR2 (germline): LGHNA, YNFKEQ. The CDR3 runs to 16 residues. Unmatched junction bases numbered 9, after V lost 0 bases and J lost 5 bases. The CDR3 region has the DNA TGTGCCAGCAGCCAAGATCTGTCAGGGGGTGGTACTGAAGCTTTCTTT. As protein: CASSQDLSGGGTEAFF.

The rearrangement joins TRBV7-2 to TRBJ1-6, with D perhaps TRBD1 (6 bases). V was shortened by 7 bases and J by 6 bases, with 16 bases between the two germline ends. CDR1 SGHTA and CDR2 FQGNSA come from the germline V gene. CDR3 length: 15 residues. CDR3 in DNA: TGTGCCAGCATCTCGGTACAGGGTAGTAATTCACCCCTCCACTTT. Amino acid sequence: CASISVQGSNSPLHF. Using reference TRBV7-2 and TRBJ1-6 for the parts outside the CDR3, the full variable domain is GAGVSQSPSNKVTEKGKDVELRCDPISGHTALYWYRQSLGQGLEFLIYFQGNSAPDKSGLPSDRFSAERTGGSVSTLTIQRTQQEDSAVYLCASISVQGSNSPLHFGNGTRLTVT.

The rearrangement joins TRBV6-1 to TRBJ1-5; D not resolved. This CDR3 contains 13 residues. From germline, CDR1 is MNHNS and CDR2 SASEGT. The ends were cut back, 3 bases at V and 3 bases at J, with 6 bases in the middle. In DNA form, the CDR3 reads TGTGCCAGCAGTGACAGAATCAATCAGCCCCAGCATTTT. It codes for CASSDRINQPQHF.

The CDR3 here is CASSPLRAQETQYF. DNA for the CDR3: TGTGCCAGCAGCCCCCTGCGGGCGCAAGAGACCCAGTACTTC. V and J are TRBV5-6 and TRBJ2-5, with D maybe TRBD2 (5 bases). The CDR3 is 14 amino acids. Germline loops: CDR1 SGHDT, CDR2 YYEEEE. The V gene lost 4 bases and the J gene lost 2 bases, with 12 bases spanning the gap. Complete variable domain (other parts from reference TRBV5-6 and TRBJ2-5): DAGVTQSPTHLIKTRGQQVTLRCSPKSGHDTVSWYQQALGQGPQFIFQYYEEEERQRGNFPDRFSGHQFPNYSSELNVNALLLGDSALYLCASSPLRAQETQYFGPGTRLLVL.

The chain links TRBV30 to TRBJ2-2, with 10 positions matching TRBD2. With 2 bases clipped from V and 7 bases from J, the junction kept 10 bases outside the gene matches. This CDR3 contains 16 residues. The germline V gene encodes CDR1 GTSNPN and CDR2 SVGIG (reference sequence). The CDR3 reads CAWSLGAGGPGGELFF. As DNA, the CDR3 is TGTGCCTGGAGTTTGGGAGCGGGAGGGCCCGGCGGGGAGCTGTTTTTT.

This sequence joins TRBV7-2 and TRBJ2-7; 8 positions agree with TRBD2. Germline V gene lookup returns CDR1 SGHTA and CDR2 FQGNSA. CDR3 length equals 17 residues. V was clipped by 0 bases and J by 1 base; unmatched bases: 8. CDR3 coding DNA: TGTGCCAGCAGCTTAGCTCCAGCGGGAGCTGATTCCTACGAGCAGTACTTC. Its translation: CASSLAPAGADSYEQYF.

The chain has TRBV9 and TRBJ2-1; the D gene is possibly TRBD1 (5 bases). There are 15 residues in the CDR3. V was cut by 0 bases and J by 4 bases, with 11 bases left in between. Germline assignment: CDR1 SGDLS and CDR2 YYNGEE. The CDR3 coding sequence is TGTGCCAGCAGCGTAGCCGGACACCCGTACAATGAGCAGTTCTTC. Its translation is CASSVAGHPYNEQFF. The variable domain in full, completed from reference TRBV9 and TRBJ2-1, reads DSGVTQTPKHLITATGQRVTLRCSPRSGDLSVYWYQQSLDQGLQFLIQYYNGEERAKGNILERFSAQQFPDLHSELNLSSLELGDSALYFCASSVAGHPYNEQFFGPGTRLTVL.

This clone came up a few times. The genes are TRBV5-1 and TRBJ1-5; maybe TRBD1 (6 bases). This CDR3 comprises 15 residues. V was trimmed by 5 bases and J by 4 bases, leaving 16 bases between them. CDR1 is SGHRS, CDR2 YFSETQ, per germline. The CDR3 nucleotides are TGCGCCAGCAGTGATGGTGGGACACCGAATCAGCCCCAGCATTTT. It translates to CASSDGGTPNQPQHF.

This sequence joins TRBV19 and TRBJ2-3; perhaps TRBD2 as D (5 bases). The V and J ends lost 8 bases and 0 bases respectively, with 9 bases between them. Germline V gene data show CDR1 as LNHDA and CDR2 as SQIVND (reference sequence). This CDR3 is built from 13 residues. CDR3 sequence: CASRWTSTDTQYF. The CDR3 DNA reads TGTGCCAGTCGGTGGACTAGCACAGATACGCAGTATTTT.

The CDR3 loop reads CASRTGQGLGGNTIYF. As DNA, the CDR3 is TGTGCCAGCAGAACGGGACAGGGACTTGGCGGAAACACCATATATTTT. The rearrangement links TRBV2 to TRBJ1-3, with TRBD1 matching 9 bases. This CDR3 region has 16 residues. The germline CDR1 and CDR2 sequences are SNHLY and FYNNEI. The junction had 10 bases not matched to a gene; V was cut back by 6 bases and J by 4 bases.

CDR3 sequence: CASSLGEVHSPLHF. The CDR3 DNA reads as TGCGCCAGCAGCTTGGGGGAGGTGCATTCACCCCTCCACTTT. J is TRBJ1-6 and V is TRBV5-1; D call uncertain. CDR1 is SGHRS and CDR2 is YFSETQ in the germline V gene. The V gene lost 0 bases and the J gene lost 8 bases, with 9 bases spanning the gap. The CDR3 contains 14 residues.

This clone was seen only a few times. The chain is built from TRBV7-8 and TRBJ1-2; D ambiguous. V was pared by 1 base and J by 7 bases, with 31 bases between. CDR3 length: 20 residues. Germline CDR1 reads SGHVS; CDR2 reads FQNEAQ. The CDR3 is CASSLVILQGASGLSSGYTF. CDR3 sequence (DNA): TGTGCCAGCAGCTTAGTCATACTTCAAGGTGCCTCGGGTCTTTCGTCTGGCTACACCTTC.